This T cell receptor beta chain was identified during a study of cytomegalovirus exposure and HLA in healthy donors. CDR3 length equals 13 residues. Germline lookup yields CDR1 MGHDK and CDR2 SYGVNS. V lost 4 bases and J lost 3, with 10 bases in between. Vbeta (60) and Jbeta (13) primers were used in the PCR. Clones were read by immunoSEQ multiplex PCR, and TCRdb kept only the in-frame ones, dropping some. The table lists approximately 99,000 clones, about 79% of them singletons, with 3% to 4% in the top ten. The sample taken for sequencing was PBMCs. V gene TRBV25-1 combines with J gene TRBJ2-7, with D perhaps matching TRBD1 (6 bases). The receptor comes from a male donor in good health and CMV-seropositive. Written as DNA, the CDR3 is TGTGCCAGCAGTGCGGGACATAACTACGAGCAGTACTTC. This sequence encodes CASSAGHNYEQYF.